The T cell receptor (beta chain) described here comes from a study of OX40 agonist ivuxolimab in advanced cancers. Study-level information: Each patient was given ivuxolimab into a vein every 2 weeks, at 0.01 to 10 mg/kg. Males comprised 70% to 90% of the group, whose mean age was 60 years (range about 20 to 79).

Libraries were prepared by immunoSEQ multiplex PCR; TCRdb keeps only in-frame clonotypes and omits some of them. The sample consists of roughly 48,000 clones, about 79% of them appearing once. Germline V gives CDR1 SQVTM, CDR2 ANQGSEA. Trimming took off 2 bases at V and 8 bases at J, with 7 bases between the two ends. The CDR3 consists of 11 residues. Study-wide results and caveats: Compared with CD4+, CD8+ T cells on average had more expanded clones.

For this clone: Its antigen is unknown.

The material was CD4+ or CD8+ T cells sorted from blood, obtained in a trial of the OX40 agonist ivuxolimab. This TCR derives from an adult with an advanced solid tumor such as melanoma, head and neck, liver or kidney cancer. The chain joins TRBV29-1 to TRBJ2-1; D is uncertain. In DNA form, the CDR3 reads TGCAGCGTTGAATTGGGCCATGAGCAGTTCTTC. Protein product: CSVELGHEQFF.